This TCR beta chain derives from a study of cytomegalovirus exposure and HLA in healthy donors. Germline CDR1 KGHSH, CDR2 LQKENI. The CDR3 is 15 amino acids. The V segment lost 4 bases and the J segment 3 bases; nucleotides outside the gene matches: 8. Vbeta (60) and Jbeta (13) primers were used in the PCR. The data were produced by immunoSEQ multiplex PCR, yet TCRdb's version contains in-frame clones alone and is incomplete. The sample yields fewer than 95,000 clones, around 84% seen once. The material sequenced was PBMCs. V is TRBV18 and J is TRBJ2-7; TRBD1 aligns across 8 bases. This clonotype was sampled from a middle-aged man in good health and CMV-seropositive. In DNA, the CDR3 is TGTGCCAGCTCACTAGACAGGGGAAACCACTACGAGCAGTACTTC. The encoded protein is CASSLDRGNHYEQYF.